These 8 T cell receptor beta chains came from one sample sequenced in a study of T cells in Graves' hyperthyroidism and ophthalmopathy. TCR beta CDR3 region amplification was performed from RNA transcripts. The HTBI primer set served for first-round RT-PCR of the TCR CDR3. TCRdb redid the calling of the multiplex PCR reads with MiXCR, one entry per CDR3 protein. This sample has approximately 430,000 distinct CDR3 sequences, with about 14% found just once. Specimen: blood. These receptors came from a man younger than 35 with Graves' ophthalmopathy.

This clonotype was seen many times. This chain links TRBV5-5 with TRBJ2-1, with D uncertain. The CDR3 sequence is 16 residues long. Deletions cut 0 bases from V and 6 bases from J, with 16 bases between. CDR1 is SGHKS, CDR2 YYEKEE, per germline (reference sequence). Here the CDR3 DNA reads TGTGCCAGCAGCTTGGCCGGTTCCGAGGCCTCCAATGAGCAGTTCTTC. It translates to CASSLAGSEASNEQFF.

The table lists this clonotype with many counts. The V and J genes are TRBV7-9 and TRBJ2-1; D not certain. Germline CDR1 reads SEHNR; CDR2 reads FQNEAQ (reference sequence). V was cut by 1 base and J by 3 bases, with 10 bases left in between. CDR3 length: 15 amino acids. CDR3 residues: CASSLEAPHYNEQFF. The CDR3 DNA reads TGTGCCAGCAGCTTAGAGGCACCGCACTACAATGAGCAGTTCTTC.

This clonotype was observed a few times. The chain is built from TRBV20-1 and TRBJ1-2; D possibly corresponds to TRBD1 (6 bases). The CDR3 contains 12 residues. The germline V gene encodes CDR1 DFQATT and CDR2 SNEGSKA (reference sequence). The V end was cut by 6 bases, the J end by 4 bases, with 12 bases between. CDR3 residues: CSARGTVYGYTF. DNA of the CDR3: TGCAGTGCCAGGGGAACAGTCTATGGCTACACCTTC.

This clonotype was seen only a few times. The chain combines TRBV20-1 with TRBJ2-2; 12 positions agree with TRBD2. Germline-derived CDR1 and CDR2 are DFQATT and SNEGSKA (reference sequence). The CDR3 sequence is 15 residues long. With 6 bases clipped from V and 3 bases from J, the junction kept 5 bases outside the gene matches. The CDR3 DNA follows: TGCAGTGCCAGACCTAGCGGGAGGGACACCGGGGAGCTGTTTTTT. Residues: CSARPSGRDTGELFF.

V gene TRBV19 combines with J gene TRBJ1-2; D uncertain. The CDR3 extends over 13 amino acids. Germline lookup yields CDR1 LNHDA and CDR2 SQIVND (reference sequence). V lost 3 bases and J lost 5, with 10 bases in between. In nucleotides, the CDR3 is TGTGCCAGTAGTATCCCTACCTCGTATGGCTACACCTTC. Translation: CASSIPTSYGYTF.

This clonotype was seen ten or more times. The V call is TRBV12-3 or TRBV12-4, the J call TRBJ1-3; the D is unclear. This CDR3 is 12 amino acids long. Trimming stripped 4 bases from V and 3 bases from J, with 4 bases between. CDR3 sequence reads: CASSSDGNTIYF. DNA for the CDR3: TGTGCCAGCAGTTCCGATGGAAACACCATATATTTT.

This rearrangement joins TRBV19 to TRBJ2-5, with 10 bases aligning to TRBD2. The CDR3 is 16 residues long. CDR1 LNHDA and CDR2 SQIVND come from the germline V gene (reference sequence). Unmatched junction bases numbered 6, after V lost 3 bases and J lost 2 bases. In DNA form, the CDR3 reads TGTGCCAGTAGTATTAATAGCGGGGGGCTACAAGAGACCCAGTACTTC. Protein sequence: CASSINSGGLQETQYF.

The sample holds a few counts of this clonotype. The CDR3 sequence is CASSYLAEAFF. CDR3 sequence (DNA): TGTGCCAGCAGTTATCTGGCTGAAGCTTTCTTT. The rearrangement links TRBV6-2 or TRBV6-3 to TRBJ1-1, with D uncertain. This CDR3 is built from 11 residues. Trimming took 3 bases from V and 6 from J, leaving 5 bases between them. Germline V gene sequence: CDR1 MNHEY, CDR2 SVGEGT.